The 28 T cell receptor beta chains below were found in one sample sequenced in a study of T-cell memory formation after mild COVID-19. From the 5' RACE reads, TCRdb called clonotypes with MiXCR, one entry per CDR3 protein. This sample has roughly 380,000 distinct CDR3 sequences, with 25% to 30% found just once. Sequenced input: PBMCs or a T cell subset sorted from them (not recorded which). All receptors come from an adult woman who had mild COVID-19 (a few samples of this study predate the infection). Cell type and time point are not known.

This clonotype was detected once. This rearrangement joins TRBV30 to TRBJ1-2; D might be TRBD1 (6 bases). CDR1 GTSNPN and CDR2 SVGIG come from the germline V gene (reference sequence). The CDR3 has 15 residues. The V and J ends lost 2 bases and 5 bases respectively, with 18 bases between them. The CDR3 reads CAWSKTLDRNYGYTF. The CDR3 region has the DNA TGTGCCTGGAGTAAGACCCTCGACAGGAATTATGGCTACACCTTC.

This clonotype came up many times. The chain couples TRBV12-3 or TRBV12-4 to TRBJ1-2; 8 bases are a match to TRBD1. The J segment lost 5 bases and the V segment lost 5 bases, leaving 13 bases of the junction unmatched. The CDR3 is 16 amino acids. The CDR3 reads CASSKTTGTGRYGYTF. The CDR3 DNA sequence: TGTGCCAGCAGTAAGACAACCGGGACAGGTCGATATGGCTACACCTTC.

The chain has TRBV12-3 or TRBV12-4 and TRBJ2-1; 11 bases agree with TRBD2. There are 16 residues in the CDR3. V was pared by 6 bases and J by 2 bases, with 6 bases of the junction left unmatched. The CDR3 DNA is TGTGCCAGCAGCCTCCTAGCGGGGGGTCCCTACAATGAGCAGTTCTTC. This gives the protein CASSLLAGGPYNEQFF.

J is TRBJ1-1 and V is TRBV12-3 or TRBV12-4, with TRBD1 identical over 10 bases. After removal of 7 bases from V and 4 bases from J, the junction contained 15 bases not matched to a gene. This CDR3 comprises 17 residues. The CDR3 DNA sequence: TGTGCCAGCACTTCTTGGGGGGACAGGGGTCCGTTCACTGAAGCTTTCTTT. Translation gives CASTSWGDRGPFTEAFF.

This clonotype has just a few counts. In DNA form, the CDR3 reads TGTGCCAGCAGCCGAACAAGGGACGAGCAGTACTTC. Translating it yields CASSRTRDEQYF. This sequence joins TRBV7-2 and TRBJ2-7; no firm D call. Deletions cut 5 bases from V and 5 bases from J, with 10 bases between. The CDR3 has 12 residues. Per germline, CDR1 SGHTA and CDR2 FQGNSA.

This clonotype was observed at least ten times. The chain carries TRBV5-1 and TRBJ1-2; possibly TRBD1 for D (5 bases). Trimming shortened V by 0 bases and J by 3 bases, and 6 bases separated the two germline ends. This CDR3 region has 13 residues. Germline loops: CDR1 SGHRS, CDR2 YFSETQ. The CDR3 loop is CASSLVGDYGYTF. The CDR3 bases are TGCGCCAGCAGCTTGGTGGGGGACTATGGCTACACCTTC.

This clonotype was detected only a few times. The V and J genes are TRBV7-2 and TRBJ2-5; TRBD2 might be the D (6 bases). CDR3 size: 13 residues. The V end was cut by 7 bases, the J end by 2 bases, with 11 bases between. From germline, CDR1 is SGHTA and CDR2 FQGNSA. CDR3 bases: TGTGCCAGCACCATGGGACTGCAAGAGACCCAGTACTTC. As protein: CASTMGLQETQYF.

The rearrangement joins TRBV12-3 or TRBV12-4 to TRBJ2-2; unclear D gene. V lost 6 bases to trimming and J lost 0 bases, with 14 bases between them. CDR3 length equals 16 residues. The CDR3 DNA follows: TGTGCCAGCAGCTCCGTCCATGCCGCGAACACCGGGGAGCTGTTTTTT. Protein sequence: CASSSVHAANTGELFF.

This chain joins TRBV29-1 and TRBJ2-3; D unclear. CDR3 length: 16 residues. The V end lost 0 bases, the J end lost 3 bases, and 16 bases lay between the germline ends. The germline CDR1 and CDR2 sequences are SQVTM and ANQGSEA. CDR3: CSVEESVGWSTDTQYF. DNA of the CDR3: TGCAGCGTTGAAGAGAGTGTGGGATGGTCAACAGATACGCAGTATTTT.

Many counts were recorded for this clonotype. The CDR3, as DNA: TGTGCCAGCAGCCTTACAGGCACCATGAACACTGAAGCTTTCTTT. Translating gives CASSLTGTMNTEAFF. The gene calls are TRBV7-3 and TRBJ1-1, with a possible D match to TRBD1 (5 bases). This CDR3 is built from 15 residues. Trimming removed 5 bases at V and 0 bases at J, with 13 bases between. Germline CDR1 SGHTA, CDR2 FQGTGA.

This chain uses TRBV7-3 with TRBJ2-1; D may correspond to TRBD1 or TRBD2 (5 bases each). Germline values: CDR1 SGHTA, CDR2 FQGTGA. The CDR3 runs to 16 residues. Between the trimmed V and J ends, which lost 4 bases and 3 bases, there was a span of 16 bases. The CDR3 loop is CASSSFTGTLYNEQFF. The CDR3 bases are TGTGCCAGCAGCTCCTTTACCGGGACCCTCTACAATGAGCAGTTCTTC.

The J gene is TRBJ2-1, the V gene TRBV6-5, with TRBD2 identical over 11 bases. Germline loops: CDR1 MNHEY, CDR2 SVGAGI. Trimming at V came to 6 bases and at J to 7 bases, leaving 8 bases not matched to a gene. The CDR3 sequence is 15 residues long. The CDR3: CASRGLSGGVNEQFF. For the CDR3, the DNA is TGTGCCAGCAGGGGACTTAGCGGGGGGGTAAATGAGCAGTTCTTC.

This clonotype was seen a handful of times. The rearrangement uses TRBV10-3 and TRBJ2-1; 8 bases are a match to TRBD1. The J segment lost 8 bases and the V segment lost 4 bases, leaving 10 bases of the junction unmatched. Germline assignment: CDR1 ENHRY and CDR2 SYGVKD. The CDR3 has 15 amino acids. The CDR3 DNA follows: TGTGCCATCAGTGTTGGGACAGGTATGGGGCATGAGCAGTTCTTC. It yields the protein CAISVGTGMGHEQFF.

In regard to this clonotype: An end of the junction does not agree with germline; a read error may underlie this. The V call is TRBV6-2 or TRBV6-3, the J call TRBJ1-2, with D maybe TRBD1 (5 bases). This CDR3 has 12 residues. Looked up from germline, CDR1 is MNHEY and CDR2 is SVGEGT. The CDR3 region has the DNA TGTGCCAGCAGTTATCTCCCCGGGACCGGAAACTTC. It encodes CASSYLPGTGNF.

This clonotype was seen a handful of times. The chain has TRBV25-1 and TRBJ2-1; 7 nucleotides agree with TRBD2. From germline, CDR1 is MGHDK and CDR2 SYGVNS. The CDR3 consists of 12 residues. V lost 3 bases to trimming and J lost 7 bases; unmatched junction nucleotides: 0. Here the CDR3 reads CASSDGGNEQFF. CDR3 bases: TGTGCCAGCAGTGACGGGGGGAATGAGCAGTTCTTC.

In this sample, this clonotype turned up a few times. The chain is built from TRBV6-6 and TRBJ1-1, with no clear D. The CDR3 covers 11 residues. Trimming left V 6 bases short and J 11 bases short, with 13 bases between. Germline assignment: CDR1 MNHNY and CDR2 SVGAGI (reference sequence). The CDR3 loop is CASSQDWAAFF. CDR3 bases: TGTGCCAGCAGCCAGGACTGGGCGGCTTTCTTT.

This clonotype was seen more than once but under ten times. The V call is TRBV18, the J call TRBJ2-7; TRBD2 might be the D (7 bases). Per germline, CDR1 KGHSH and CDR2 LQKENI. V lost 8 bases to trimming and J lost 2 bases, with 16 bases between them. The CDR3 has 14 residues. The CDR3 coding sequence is TGTGCCAGCGCGCAAAAAGGGGGGGCCTACGAGCAGTACTTC. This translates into CASAQKGGAYEQYF.

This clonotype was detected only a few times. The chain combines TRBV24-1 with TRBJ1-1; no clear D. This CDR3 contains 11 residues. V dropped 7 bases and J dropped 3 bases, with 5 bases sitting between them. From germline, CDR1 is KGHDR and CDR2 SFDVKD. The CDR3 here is CATRRDTEAFF. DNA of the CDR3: TGTGCCACCAGGAGGGACACTGAAGCTTTCTTT.

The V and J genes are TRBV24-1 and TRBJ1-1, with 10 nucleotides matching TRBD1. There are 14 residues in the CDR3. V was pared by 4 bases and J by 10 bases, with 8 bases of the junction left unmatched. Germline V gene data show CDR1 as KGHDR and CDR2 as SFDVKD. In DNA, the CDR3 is TGTGCCACCAGTGAAGCCGGGACAGGGGATCGAGCTTTCTTT. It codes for CATSEAGTGDRAFF.

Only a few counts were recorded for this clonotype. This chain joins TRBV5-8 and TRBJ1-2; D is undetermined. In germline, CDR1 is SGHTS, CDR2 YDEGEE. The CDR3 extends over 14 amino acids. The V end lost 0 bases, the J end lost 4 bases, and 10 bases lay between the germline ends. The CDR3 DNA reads TGTGCCAGCAGCTTGGGACTGGCAAGCTATGGCTACACCTTC. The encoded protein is CASSLGLASYGYTF.

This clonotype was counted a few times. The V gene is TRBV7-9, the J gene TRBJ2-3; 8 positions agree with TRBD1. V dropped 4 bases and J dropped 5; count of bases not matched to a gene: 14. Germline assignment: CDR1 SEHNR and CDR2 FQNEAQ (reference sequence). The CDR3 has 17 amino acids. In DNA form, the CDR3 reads TGTGCCAGCAGCTACTACTCCAGGGGGCAAAGTCTAGATACGCAGTATTTT. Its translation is CASSYYSRGQSLDTQYF.

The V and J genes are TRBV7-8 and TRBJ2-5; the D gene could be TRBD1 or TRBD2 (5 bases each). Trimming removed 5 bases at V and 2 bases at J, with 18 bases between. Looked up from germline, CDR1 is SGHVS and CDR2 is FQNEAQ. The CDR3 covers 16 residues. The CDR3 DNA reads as TGTGCCAGCAGCCCACCCCCCGGGGCAGTACAAGAGACCCAGTACTTC. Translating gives CASSPPPGAVQETQYF.

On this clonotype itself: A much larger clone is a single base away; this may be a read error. CDR3 DNA: TGTGACATCAGTGAGTCCCAAAATCAGCCCCAGCATTTT. Amino acid sequence: CDISESQNQPQHF. This chain connects TRBV10-3 to TRBJ1-5, with unresolved D. CDR3 length: 13 amino acids. Germline V gene data show CDR1 as ENHRY and CDR2 as SYGVKD.

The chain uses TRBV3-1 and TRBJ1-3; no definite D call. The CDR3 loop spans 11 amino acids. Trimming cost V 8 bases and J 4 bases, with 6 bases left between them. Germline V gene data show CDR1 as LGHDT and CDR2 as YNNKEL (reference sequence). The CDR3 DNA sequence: TGTGCCAGCGACGGCGGAAACACCATATATTTT. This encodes CASDGGNTIYF.

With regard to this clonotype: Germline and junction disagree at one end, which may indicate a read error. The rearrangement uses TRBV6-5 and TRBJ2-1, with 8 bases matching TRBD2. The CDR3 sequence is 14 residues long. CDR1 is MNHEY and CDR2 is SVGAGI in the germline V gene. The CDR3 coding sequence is TGTGCCAGCACGACTAGCGACTCCAACAATGAGCAGTTCTTC. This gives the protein CASTTSDSNNEQFF.

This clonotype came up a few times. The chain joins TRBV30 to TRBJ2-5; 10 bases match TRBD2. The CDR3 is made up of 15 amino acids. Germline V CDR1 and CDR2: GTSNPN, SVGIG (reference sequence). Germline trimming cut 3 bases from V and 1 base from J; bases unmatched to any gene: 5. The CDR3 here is CAWSQGTSVQETQYF. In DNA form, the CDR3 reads TGTGCCTGGAGCCAAGGGACTAGCGTCCAAGAGACCCAGTACTTC. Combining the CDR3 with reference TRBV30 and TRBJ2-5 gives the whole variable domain SQTIHQWPATLVQPVGSPLSLECTVEGTSNPNLYWYRQAAGRGLQLLFYSVGIGQISSEVPQNLSASRPQDRQFILSSKKLLLSDSGFYLCAWSQGTSVQETQYFGPGTRLLVL.

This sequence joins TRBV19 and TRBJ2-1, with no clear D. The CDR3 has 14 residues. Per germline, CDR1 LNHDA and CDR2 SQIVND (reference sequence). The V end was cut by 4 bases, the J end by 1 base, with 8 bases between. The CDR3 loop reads CASSSALSYNEQFF. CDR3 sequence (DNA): TGTGCCAGTAGTAGTGCTCTATCCTACAATGAGCAGTTCTTC.

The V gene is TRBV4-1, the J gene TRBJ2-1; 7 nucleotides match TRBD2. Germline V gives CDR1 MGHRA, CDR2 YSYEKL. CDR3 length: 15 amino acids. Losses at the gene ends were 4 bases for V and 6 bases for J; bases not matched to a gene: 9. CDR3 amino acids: CASSPLEERGNEQFF. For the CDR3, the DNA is TGCGCCAGCAGCCCTCTTGAGGAGCGGGGCAATGAGCAGTTCTTC.